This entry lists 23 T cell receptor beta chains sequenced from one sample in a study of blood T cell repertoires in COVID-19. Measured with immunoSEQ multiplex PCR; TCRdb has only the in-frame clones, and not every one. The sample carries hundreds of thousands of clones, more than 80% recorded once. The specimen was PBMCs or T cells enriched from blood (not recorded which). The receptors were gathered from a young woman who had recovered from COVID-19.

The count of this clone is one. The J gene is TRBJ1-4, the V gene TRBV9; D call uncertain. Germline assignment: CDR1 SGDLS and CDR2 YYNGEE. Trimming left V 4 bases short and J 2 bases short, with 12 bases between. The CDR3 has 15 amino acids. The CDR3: CASSPGPETNEKLFF. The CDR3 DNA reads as TGTGCCAGCAGCCCAGGTCCCGAGACTAATGAAAAACTGTTTTTT.

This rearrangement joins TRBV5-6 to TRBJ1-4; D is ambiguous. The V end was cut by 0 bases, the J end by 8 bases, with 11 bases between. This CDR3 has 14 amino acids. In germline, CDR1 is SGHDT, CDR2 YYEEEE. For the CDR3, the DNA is TGTGCCAGCAGCTTGGCATATAACCGGGAAAAACTGTTTTTT. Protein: CASSLAYNREKLFF.

The CDR3 here is CATSRRQGDGELFF. In DNA, the CDR3 is TGTGCCACCAGCAGACGACAGGGGGACGGGGAGCTGTTTTTT. J is TRBJ2-2 and V is TRBV15; 9 bases are shared with TRBD1. The CDR3 contains 14 residues. In germline, CDR1 is LNHNV, CDR2 YYDKDF (reference sequence). Trimming removed 2 bases from V and 7 bases from J; junction bases left unmatched: 2.

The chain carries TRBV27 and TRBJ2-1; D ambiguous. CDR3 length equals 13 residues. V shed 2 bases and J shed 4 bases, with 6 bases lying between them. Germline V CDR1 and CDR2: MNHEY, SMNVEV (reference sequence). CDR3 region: CASSLGQYNEQFF. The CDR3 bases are TGTGCCAGCAGTTTAGGGCAGTACAATGAGCAGTTCTTC.

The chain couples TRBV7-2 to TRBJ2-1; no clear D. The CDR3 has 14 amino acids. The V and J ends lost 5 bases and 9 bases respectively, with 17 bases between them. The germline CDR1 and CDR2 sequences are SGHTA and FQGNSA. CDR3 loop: CASSDPSFSTEQFF. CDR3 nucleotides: TGTGCCAGCAGCGATCCCTCCTTTAGTACTGAGCAGTTCTTC.

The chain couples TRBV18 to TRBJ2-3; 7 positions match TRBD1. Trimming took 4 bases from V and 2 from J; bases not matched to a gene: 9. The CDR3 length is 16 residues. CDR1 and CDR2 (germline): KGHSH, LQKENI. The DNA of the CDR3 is TGTGCCAGCTCACGTAACCGGGACAGCTACACAGATACGCAGTATTTT. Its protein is CASSRNRDSYTDTQYF. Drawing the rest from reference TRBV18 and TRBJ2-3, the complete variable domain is NAGVMQNPRHLVRRRGQEARLRCSPMKGHSHVYWYRQLPEEGLKFMVYLQKENIIDESGMPKERFSAEFPKEGPSILRIQQVVRGDSAAYFCASSRNRDSYTDTQYFGPGTRLTVL.

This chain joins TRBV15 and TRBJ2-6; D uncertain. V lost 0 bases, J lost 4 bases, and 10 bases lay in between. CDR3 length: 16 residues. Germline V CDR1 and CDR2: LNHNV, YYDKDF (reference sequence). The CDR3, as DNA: TGTGCCACCAGCAGAGATGGCAGGTCGGGGGCCAACGTCCTGACTTTC. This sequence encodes CATSRDGRSGANVLTF.

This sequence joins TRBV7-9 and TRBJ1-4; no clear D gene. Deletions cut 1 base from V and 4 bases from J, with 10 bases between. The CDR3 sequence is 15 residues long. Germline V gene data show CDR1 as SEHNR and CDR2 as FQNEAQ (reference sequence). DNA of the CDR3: TGTGCCAGCAGCTTAGGGGCGCCTGTTAATGAAAAACTGTTTTTT. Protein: CASSLGAPVNEKLFF.

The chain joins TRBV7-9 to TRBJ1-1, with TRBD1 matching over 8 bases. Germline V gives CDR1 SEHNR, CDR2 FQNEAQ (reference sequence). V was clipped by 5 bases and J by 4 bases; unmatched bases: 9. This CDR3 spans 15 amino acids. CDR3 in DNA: TGTGCCAGCAGCCGAATTCCAGGGGGCGGCACTGAAGCTTTCTTT. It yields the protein CASSRIPGGGTEAFF.

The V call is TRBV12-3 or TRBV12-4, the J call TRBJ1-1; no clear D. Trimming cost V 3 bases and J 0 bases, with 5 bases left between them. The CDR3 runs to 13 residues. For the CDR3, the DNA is TGTGCCAGCAGTTTTACAGTGAACACTGAAGCTTTCTTT. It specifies CASSFTVNTEAFF.

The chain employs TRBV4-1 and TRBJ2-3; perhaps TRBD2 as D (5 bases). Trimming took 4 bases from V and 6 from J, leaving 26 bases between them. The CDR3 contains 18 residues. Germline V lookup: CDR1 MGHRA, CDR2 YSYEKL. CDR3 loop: CASSLPRGGRNFGDTQYF. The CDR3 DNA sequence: TGCGCCAGCAGCCTCCCTCGAGGAGGAAGGAACTTCGGGGATACGCAGTATTTT.

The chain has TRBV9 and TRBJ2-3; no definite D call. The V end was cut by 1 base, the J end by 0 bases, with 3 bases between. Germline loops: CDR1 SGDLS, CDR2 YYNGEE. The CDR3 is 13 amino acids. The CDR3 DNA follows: TGTGCCAGCAGCGTAACTAGCACAGATACGCAGTATTTT. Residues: CASSVTSTDTQYF.

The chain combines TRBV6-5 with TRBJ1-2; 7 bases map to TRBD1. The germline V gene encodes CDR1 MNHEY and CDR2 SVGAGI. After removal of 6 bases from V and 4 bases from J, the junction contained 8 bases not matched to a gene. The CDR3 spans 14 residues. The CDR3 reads CASRITGTVYGYTF. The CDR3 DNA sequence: TGTGCCAGCAGAATCACCGGGACAGTCTATGGCTACACCTTC.

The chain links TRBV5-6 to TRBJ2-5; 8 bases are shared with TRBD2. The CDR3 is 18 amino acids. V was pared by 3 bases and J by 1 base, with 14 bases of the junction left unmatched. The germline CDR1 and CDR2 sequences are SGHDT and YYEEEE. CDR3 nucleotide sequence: TGTGCCAGCAGCTCCTTCGGGGGGGCGCCTTTGGTCCAAGAGACCCAGTACTTC. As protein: CASSSFGGAPLVQETQYF.

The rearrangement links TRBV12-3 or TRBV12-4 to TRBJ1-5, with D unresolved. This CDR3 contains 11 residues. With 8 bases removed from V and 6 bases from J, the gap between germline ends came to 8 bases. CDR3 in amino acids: CASGGSQPQHF. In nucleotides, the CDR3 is TGTGCCAGCGGAGGGTCTCAGCCCCAGCATTTT.

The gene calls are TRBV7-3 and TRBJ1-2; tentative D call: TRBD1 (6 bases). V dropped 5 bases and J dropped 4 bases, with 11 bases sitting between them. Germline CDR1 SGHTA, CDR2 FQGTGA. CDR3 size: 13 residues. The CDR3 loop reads CASSETGSYGYTF. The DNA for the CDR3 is TGTGCCAGCAGCGAAACAGGGTCCTATGGCTACACCTTC.

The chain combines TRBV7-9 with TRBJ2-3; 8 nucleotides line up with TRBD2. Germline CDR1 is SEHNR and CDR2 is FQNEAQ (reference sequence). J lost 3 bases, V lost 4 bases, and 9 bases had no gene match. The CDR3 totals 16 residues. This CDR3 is CASSSAGGGPTDTQYF. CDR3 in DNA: TGTGCCAGCAGCTCCGCCGGCGGGGGGCCGACAGATACGCAGTATTTT.

CDR3 in DNA: TGTGCCAGCAGTGAATTGGGAGGGACAGGGAACTATGGCTACACCTTC. It yields the protein CASSELGGTGNYGYTF. The rearrangement links TRBV6-1 to TRBJ1-2; 9 bases map to TRBD1. CDR3 size: 16 residues. J was trimmed by 2 bases and V by 2 bases; bases with no gene match: 6. Germline CDR1 is MNHNS and CDR2 is SASEGT.

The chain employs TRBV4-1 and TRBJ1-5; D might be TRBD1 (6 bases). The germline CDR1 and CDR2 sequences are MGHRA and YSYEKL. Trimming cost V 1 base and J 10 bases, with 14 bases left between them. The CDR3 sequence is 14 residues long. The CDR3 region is CASSQVTLGGPQHF. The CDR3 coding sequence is TGCGCCAGCAGCCAAGTGACTCTAGGGGGACCCCAGCATTTT.

In DNA form, the CDR3 reads TGTGCCAGCAGCCAAGATCGTAGAAACATTCAGTACTTC. It specifies CASSQDRRNIQYF. The rearrangement joins TRBV3-1 (or the pseudogene TRBV3-2) to TRBJ2-4; D is uncertain. The germline V gene has CDR1 LGHDT and CDR2 YNNKEL (reference sequence). The CDR3 consists of 13 residues. Trimming shortened V by 0 bases and J by 6 bases, and 6 bases separated the two germline ends.

As DNA, the CDR3 is TGTGCCAGCAGCTTGGGGGAGCATGGCTACACCTTC. This encodes CASSLGEHGYTF. The chain uses TRBV5-6 and TRBJ1-2; no clear D. The CDR3 sequence is 12 residues long. V lost 0 bases and J lost 6, with 6 bases in between. CDR1 is SGHDT, CDR2 YYEEEE, per germline.

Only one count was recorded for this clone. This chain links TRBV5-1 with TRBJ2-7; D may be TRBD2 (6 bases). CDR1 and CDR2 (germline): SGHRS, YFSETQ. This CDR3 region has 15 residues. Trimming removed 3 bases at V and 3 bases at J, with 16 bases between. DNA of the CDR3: TGCGCCAGCAGCTGGATGGTGGGGGGAAACTACGAGCAGTACTTC. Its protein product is CASSWMVGGNYEQYF.

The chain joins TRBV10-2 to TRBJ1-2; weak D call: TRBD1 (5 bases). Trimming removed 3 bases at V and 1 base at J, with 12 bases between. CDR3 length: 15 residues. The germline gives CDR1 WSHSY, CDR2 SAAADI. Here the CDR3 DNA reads TGCGCCAGCAGTGAAGGGGCCTCCTTTAACTATGGCTACACCTTC. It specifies CASSEGASFNYGYTF.